Below, 25 T cell receptor beta chains from the same sample are listed, as sequenced in a study of T cell repertoires in cytomegalovirus infection. TCRdb recomputed calls from the reads with MiXCR, one row per CDR3 protein. The sample has about 680,000 distinct CDR3 sequences; 20% to 25% are singletons. The sequenced sample was CD8+ T cells from PBMCs. These receptors were taken from a human donor in good health (CMV status not recorded). Some clones in this sample may be carry-over from other donors' samples.

The chain links TRBV20-1 to TRBJ1-2; D unclear. Trimming shortened V by 7 bases and J by 4 bases, and 7 bases separated the two germline ends. Per the germline V gene, CDR1 is DFQATT and CDR2 is SNEGSKA (reference sequence). The CDR3 has 10 residues. The CDR3 nucleotides are TGCAGTGTACCGACCTATGGCTACACCTTC. Translated: CSVPTYGYTF.

This clonotype showed up just a few times. The gene calls are TRBV4-3 and TRBJ2-5; a possible D gene is TRBD2 (6 bases). The CDR3 runs to 15 residues. Trimming shortened V by 1 base and J by 3 bases, and 12 bases separated the two germline ends. CDR1 and CDR2 (germline): LGHNA, YSLEER. The CDR3 DNA reads TGCGCCAGCAGCCAAGGGGTAGCGGTAAAAGAGACCCAGTACTTC. Its translation: CASSQGVAVKETQYF.

The V gene is TRBV7-2, the J gene TRBJ2-3; 8 bases fit TRBD1. The CDR3 has 16 amino acids. Germline values: CDR1 SGHTA, CDR2 FQGNSA. Trimming removed 7 bases from V and 8 bases from J; junction bases left unmatched: 17. The CDR3 DNA reads TGTGCCAGCAACTCGACCCAGGGGGCCCCGAGAGGTACGCAGTATTTT. This codes for CASNSTQGAPRGTQYF.

The V and J genes are TRBV6-6 and TRBJ2-1, with 13 bases that match TRBD2. V shed 5 bases, J shed 9 bases, and the junction held 13 bases outside the gene matches. The CDR3 loop spans 17 amino acids. Per the germline V gene, CDR1 is MNHNY and CDR2 is SVGAGI (reference sequence). The CDR3 region is CASSTPLLAGGPGEQFF. CDR3 DNA: TGTGCCAGCAGTACCCCCTTACTAGCGGGGGGGCCGGGTGAGCAGTTCTTC.

In this sample, this clonotype turned up many times. V and J are TRBV19 and TRBJ2-1, with unresolved D. With 1 base removed from V and 0 bases from J, the gap between germline ends came to 4 bases. Germline assignment: CDR1 LNHDA and CDR2 SQIVND (reference sequence). The CDR3 spans 14 residues. The CDR3 DNA is TGTGCCAGTAGTATAGGACCCTCCTACAATGAGCAGTTCTTC. It yields the protein CASSIGPSYNEQFF.

The rearrangement links TRBV14 to TRBJ2-7; D is possibly TRBD1 (6 bases). The germline V and J ends were trimmed by 2 bases and 5 bases, with 13 bases remaining between them. The germline gives CDR1 SGHDN, CDR2 FVKESK. The CDR3 spans 14 residues. CDR3 DNA: TGTGCCAGCAGCCAACCCAGGGGAAATCACGAGCAGTACGTC. The encoded protein is CASSQPRGNHEQYV.

In its sample, this clonotype was seen a few times. The gene calls are TRBV7-6 and TRBJ1-4; 7 bases agree with TRBD1. The V segment lost 6 bases and the J segment 0 bases; nucleotides outside the gene matches: 13. The CDR3 spans 18 residues. From germline, CDR1 is SGHVS and CDR2 FNYEAQ. Here the CDR3 reads CASSSTSGQFATNEKLFF. The CDR3 bases are TGTGCCAGCAGTTCCACCTCGGGACAGTTTGCAACTAATGAAAAACTGTTTTTT.

J is TRBJ2-7 and V is TRBV7-9, with D hard to call. The CDR3 consists of 13 residues. V was cut by 5 bases and J by 7 bases, with 15 bases left in between. Germline-derived CDR1 and CDR2 are SEHNR and FQNEAQ (reference sequence). The CDR3 sequence is CASSLPGEEEQYF. CDR3 sequence (DNA): TGTGCCAGCAGCCTCCCCGGAGAAGAAGAGCAGTACTTC.

This clonotype was observed at least ten times. The V and J genes are TRBV13 and TRBJ2-1; D ambiguous. Germline lookup yields CDR1 PRHDT and CDR2 FYEKMQ (reference sequence). V lost 0 bases and J 2 bases, leaving 8 bases between the germline ends. There are 15 residues in the CDR3. As DNA, the CDR3 is TGTGCCAGCAGCTTAGGACGGAGCGCCTACAATGAGCAGTTCTTC. Its translation: CASSLGRSAYNEQFF.

This chain joins TRBV29-1 and TRBJ2-1; unclear D gene. Trimming cost V 2 bases and J 8 bases, with 7 bases left between them. This CDR3 is built from 11 residues. The germline gives CDR1 SQVTM, CDR2 ANQGSEA. CDR3 nucleotide sequence: TGCAGCGTTGAAATAGACCATGAGCAGTTCTTC. This gives the protein CSVEIDHEQFF.

Concerning this clonotype: A much more abundant neighbour one base away suggests this may be a read error. V is TRBV10-2 and J is TRBJ2-7; D ambiguous. The germline V gene encodes CDR1 WSHSY and CDR2 SAAADI. V was trimmed by 5 bases and J by 2 bases, leaving 13 bases between them. The CDR3 sequence is 14 residues long. CDR3 sequence (DNA): TGCGCCAGCAGTTTCCGCGGTGATGCCTACGAGCAGTACTTC. Translating it yields CASSFRGDAYEQYF.

This chain links TRBV7-9 with TRBJ2-7, with D uncertain. V lost 5 bases to trimming and J lost 13 bases, with 18 bases between them. CDR3 size: 12 residues. The germline gives CDR1 SEHNR, CDR2 FQNEAQ (reference sequence). The CDR3 sequence is CASSASSGPFYV. DNA for the CDR3: TGTGCCAGCAGCGCCTCGAGTGGACCTTTTTACGTC.

This clonotype was picked up many times. The genes are TRBV7-2 and TRBJ2-2; TRBD2 aligns across 10 bases. This CDR3 contains 17 residues. CDR1 and CDR2 from the germline V gene are SGHTA and FQGNSA. Losses at the gene ends were 5 bases for V and 2 bases for J; bases not matched to a gene: 8. The CDR3 DNA follows: TGTGCCAGCAGCGCCCATACTAGCGGGGTAAACACCGGGGAGCTGTTTTTT. This translates into CASSAHTSGVNTGELFF. Based on the CDR3 plus reference TRBV7-2 and TRBJ2-2, the full variable domain is GAGVSQSPSNKVTEKGKDVELRCDPISGHTALYWYRQSLGQGLEFLIYFQGNSAPDKSGLPSDRFSAERTGGSVSTLTIQRTQQEDSAVYLCASSAHTSGVNTGELFFGEGSRLTVL.

This clonotype was seen repeatedly, ten times or more. This chain links TRBV27 with TRBJ2-7; no clear D gene. Germline CDR1 and CDR2: MNHEY and SMNVEV (reference sequence). V lost 4 bases, J lost 7 bases, and 17 bases lay in between. The CDR3 contains 14 residues. In DNA, the CDR3 is TGTGCCAGCAGTTCGGACCAAAACTTGGGGGAGCAGTACTTC. Protein product: CASSSDQNLGEQYF.

V and J are TRBV6-5 and TRBJ1-4; D possibly corresponds to TRBD1 (5 bases). Per the germline V gene, CDR1 is MNHEY and CDR2 is SVGAGI. Trimming stripped 1 base from V and 6 bases from J, with 12 bases between. CDR3 length equals 15 residues. The CDR3 spells CASSYFWGSDEKLFF. In DNA form, the CDR3 reads TGTGCCAGCAGTTACTTTTGGGGCTCGGATGAAAAACTGTTTTTT.

This clonotype occurred a few times. V gene TRBV2 combines with J gene TRBJ1-1, with D perhaps TRBD1 (5 bases). The germline V gene has CDR1 SNHLY and CDR2 FYNNEI. V lost 7 bases and J lost 6, with 18 bases in between. The CDR3 runs 14 residues. CDR3 DNA sequence: TGTGCCAGCAAATTCGGGGGGGGAAAGGCTGAAGCTTTCTTT. The encoded protein is CASKFGGGKAEAFF.

CDR3 coding DNA: TGTGCCAGCAGTGAAGCCGAGGGGAGAAGGACAGATACGCAGTATTTT. Protein: CASSEAEGRRTDTQYF. The V call is TRBV2, the J call TRBJ2-3; D might be TRBD1 or TRBD2, each matching 5 bases. This CDR3 has 16 residues. Germline CDR1 reads SNHLY; CDR2 reads FYNNEI. V lost 0 bases to trimming and J lost 3 bases, with 13 bases between them.

The chain has TRBV20-1 and TRBJ2-7; 7 bases are shared with TRBD1. The CDR3 spans 14 residues. In germline, CDR1 is DFQATT, CDR2 SNEGSKA (reference sequence). V lost 0 bases and J lost 3; bases outside the gene matches: 5. For the CDR3, the DNA is TGCAGTGCTAGAGATCGGGACAGTTACTACGAGCAGTACGTC. Its translation is CSARDRDSYYEQYV.

The chain is built from TRBV12-5 and TRBJ2-3; tentatively, D is TRBD1 (5 bases). The CDR3 covers 16 residues. V lost 2 bases, J lost 1 base, and 13 bases lay in between. Per the germline V gene, CDR1 is LGHNT and CDR2 is FRNRAP. CDR3 loop: CASGLRQNQRTDTQYF. The DNA of the CDR3 is TGTGCTAGTGGTTTGAGACAGAATCAACGCACAGATACGCAGTATTTT.

This clonotype was picked up one time. The V and J genes are TRBV29-1 and TRBJ2-1; D perhaps matches TRBD1 (6 bases). The CDR3 loop spans 17 amino acids. V was cut by 0 bases and J by 8 bases, with 23 bases left in between. Germline CDR1 and CDR2: SQVTM and ANQGSEA. This CDR3 reads CSVEESATGYSGDEQFF. CDR3 nucleotide sequence: TGCAGCGTTGAAGAGTCGGCGACAGGATACTCAGGGGATGAGCAGTTCTTC.

The chain links TRBV6-2 or TRBV6-3 to TRBJ1-5; D ambiguous. This CDR3 is 17 amino acids long. Germline V CDR1 and CDR2: MNHEY, SVGEGT. Between the trimmed V and J ends, which lost 4 bases and 0 bases, there was a span of 16 bases. Written as DNA, the CDR3 is TGTGCCAGCAGTTGGACGGAACCTCTGTATAGCAATCAGCCCCAGCATTTT. It translates to CASSWTEPLYSNQPQHF.

In its sample, this clonotype was seen a few times. The chain combines TRBV27 with TRBJ2-2; D is uncertain. The CDR3 runs 12 residues. V lost 4 bases and J lost 9, with 9 bases in between. Germline loops: CDR1 MNHEY, CDR2 SMNVEV (reference sequence). Here the CDR3 reads CASSSLGWELFF. The CDR3 DNA reads TGTGCCAGCAGTTCCCTGGGGTGGGAGCTGTTTTTT.

About this clonotype: Being one base from a much bigger clone, this may be a read error. This chain joins TRBV7-8 and TRBJ2-7; 7 bases line up with TRBD1. The CDR3 is 14 residues long. Germline V gene lookup returns CDR1 SGHVS and CDR2 FQNEAQ. CDR3 nucleotides: TGTGCCAGCAGCCAATCGACAGGGTCCTACGAGCAGTGCGTC. This encodes CASSQSTGSYEQCV.

This sequence joins TRBV4-2 and TRBJ1-4; D not certain. V dropped 4 bases and J dropped 4 bases, with 13 bases sitting between them. The CDR3 is 15 amino acids. Germline V CDR1 and CDR2: LGHNA, YNFKEQ. For the CDR3, the DNA is TGTGCCAGCAGCCTTAGGGCAGAGTTTAATGAAAAACTGTTTTTT. It is translated as CASSLRAEFNEKLFF.

In its sample, this clonotype was seen a few times. The chain is built from TRBV7-9 and TRBJ2-1, with 8 bases lining up with TRBD2. This CDR3 is 15 amino acids long. V lost 5 bases to trimming and J lost 3 bases; unmatched junction nucleotides: 6. Germline V CDR1 and CDR2: SEHNR, FQNEAQ (reference sequence). This CDR3 reads CASSPGGGIYNEQFF. The CDR3 DNA is TGTGCCAGCAGCCCGGGGGGGGGAATCTACAATGAGCAGTTCTTC.